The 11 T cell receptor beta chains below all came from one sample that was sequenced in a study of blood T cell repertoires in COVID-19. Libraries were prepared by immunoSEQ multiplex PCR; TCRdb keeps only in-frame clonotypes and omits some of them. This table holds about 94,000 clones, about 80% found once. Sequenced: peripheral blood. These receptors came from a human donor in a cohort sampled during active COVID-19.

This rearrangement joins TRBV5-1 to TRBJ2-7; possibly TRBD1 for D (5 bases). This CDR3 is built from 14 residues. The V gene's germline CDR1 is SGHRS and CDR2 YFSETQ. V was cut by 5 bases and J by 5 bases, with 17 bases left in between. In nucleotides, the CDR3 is TGCGCCAGCAGACAGGCAGGGAAATCCGACGAGCAGTACTTC. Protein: CASRQAGKSDEQYF.

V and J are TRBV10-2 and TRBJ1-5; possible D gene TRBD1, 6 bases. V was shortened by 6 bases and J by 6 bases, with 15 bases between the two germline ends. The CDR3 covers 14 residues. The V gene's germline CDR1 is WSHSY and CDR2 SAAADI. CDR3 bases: TGCGCCAGCAGAGCGGGGGCAGGTGGTCAGCCCCAGCATTTT. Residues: CASRAGAGGQPQHF.

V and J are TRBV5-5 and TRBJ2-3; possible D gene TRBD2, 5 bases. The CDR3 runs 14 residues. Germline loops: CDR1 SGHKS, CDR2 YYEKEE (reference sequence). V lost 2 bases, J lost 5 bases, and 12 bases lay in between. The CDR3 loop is CASSLGQGGDTQYF. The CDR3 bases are TGTGCCAGCAGCTTAGGCCAAGGAGGAGATACGCAGTATTTT.

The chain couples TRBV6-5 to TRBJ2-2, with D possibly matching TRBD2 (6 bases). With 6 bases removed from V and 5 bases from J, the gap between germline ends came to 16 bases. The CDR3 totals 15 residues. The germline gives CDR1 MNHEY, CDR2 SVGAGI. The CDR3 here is CASSRGTFMTGELFF. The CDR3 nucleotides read TGTGCCAGCAGCCGGGGGACCTTCATGACCGGGGAGCTGTTTTTT.

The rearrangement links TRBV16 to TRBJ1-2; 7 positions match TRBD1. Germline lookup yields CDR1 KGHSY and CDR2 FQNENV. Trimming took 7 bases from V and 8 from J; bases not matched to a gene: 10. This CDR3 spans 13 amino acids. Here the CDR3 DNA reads TGTGCCAGCACGCCAAAGGGGGCACGAGGCTACACCTTC. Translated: CASTPKGARGYTF.

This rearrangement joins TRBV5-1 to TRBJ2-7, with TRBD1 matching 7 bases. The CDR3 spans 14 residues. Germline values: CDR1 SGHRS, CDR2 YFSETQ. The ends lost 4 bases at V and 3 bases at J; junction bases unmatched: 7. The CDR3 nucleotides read TGCGCCAGCAGCCGTGGGACAGATCGCTACGAGCAGTACTTC. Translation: CASSRGTDRYEQYF.

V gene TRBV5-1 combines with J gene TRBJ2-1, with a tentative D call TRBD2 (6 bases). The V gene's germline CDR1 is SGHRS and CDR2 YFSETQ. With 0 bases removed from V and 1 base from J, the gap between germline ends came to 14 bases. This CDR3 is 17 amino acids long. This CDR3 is CASSLALEGGSYNEQFF. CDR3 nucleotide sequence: TGCGCCAGCAGCTTGGCCCTAGAGGGAGGATCCTACAATGAGCAGTTCTTC.

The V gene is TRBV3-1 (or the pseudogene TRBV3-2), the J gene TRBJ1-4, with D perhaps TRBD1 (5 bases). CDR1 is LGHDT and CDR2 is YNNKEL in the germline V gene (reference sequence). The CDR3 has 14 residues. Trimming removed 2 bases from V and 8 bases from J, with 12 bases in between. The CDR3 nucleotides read TGTGCCAGCAGCCAAAAGACGCGGGGGGAAAAACTGTTTTTT. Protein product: CASSQKTRGEKLFF.

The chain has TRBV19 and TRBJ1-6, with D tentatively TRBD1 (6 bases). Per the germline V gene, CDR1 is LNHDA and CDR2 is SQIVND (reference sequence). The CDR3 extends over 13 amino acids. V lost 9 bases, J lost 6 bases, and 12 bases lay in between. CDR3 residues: CASQQGANSPLHF. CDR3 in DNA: TGTGCCAGCCAACAGGGCGCTAATTCACCCCTCCACTTT.

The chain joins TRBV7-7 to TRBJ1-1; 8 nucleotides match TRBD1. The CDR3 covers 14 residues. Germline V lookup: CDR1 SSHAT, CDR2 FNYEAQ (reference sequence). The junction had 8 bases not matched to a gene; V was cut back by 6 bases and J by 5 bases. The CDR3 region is CASRPDRGGTEAFF. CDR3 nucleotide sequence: TGTGCCAGCAGGCCCGACAGGGGCGGAACTGAAGCTTTCTTT. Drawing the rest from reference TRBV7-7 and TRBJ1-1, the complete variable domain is GAGVSQSPRYKVTKRGQDVTLRCDPISSHATLYWYQQALGQGPEFLTYFNYEAQPDKSGLPSDRFSAERPEGSISTLTIQRTEQRDSAMYRCASRPDRGGTEAFFGQGTRLTVV.

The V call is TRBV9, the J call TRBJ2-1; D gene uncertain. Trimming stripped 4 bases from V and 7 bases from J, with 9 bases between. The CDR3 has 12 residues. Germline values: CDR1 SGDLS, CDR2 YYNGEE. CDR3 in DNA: TGTGCCAGCAGCCCCCACTCAAATGAGCAGTTCTTC. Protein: CASSPHSNEQFF. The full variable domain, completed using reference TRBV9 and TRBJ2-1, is DSGVTQTPKHLITATGQRVTLRCSPRSGDLSVYWYQQSLDQGLQFLIQYYNGEERAKGNILERFSAQQFPDLHSELNLSSLELGDSALYFCASSPHSNEQFFGPGTRLTVL.